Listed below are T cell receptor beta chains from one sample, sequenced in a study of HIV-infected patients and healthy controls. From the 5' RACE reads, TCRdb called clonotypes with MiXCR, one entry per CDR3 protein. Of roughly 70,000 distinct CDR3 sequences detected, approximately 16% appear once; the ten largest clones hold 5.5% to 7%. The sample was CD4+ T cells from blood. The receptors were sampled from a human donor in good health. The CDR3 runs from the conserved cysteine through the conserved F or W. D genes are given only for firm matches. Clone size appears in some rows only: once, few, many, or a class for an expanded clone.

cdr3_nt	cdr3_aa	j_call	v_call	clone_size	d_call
TGCAGTGCTAGAGATCCTCAGACTTTTTACGAGCAGTACTTC	CSARDPQTFYEQYF	TRBJ2-7	TRBV20-1	-	-
TGTGCCACCTCCCGGACCCGTGTCGGGGAGCTGTTTTTT	CATSRTRVGELFF	TRBJ2-2	TRBV24-1	many	-
TGTGCCTGGACCCCCCAGGGGGTTGAAAAACTGTTTTTT	CAWTPQGVEKLFF	TRBJ1-4	TRBV30	few	TRBD1
TGTGCCAGCAGTTTTGGGACAGATAATTCACCCCTCCACTTT	CASSFGTDNSPLHF	TRBJ1-6	TRBV12-3/TRBV12-4	-	TRBD1
TGTGCCAGCAGCTTAGCTGGCGGGGGTAACACTGAAGCTTTCTTT	CASSLAGGGNTEAFF	TRBJ1-1	TRBV7-9	few	-
TGTGCCAGCTCACCACCGGAATCACCCCTCCACTTT	CASSPPESPLHF	TRBJ1-6	TRBV18	few	-
TGTGCCAGCAGCTTGGGGACCTCACGAAACACCATATATTTT	CASSLGTSRNTIYF	TRBJ1-3	TRBV13	-	-
TGTGCCAGCACCCAATCACGGGGGGGCCCCTACAATGAGCAGTTCTTC	CASTQSRGGPYNEQFF	TRBJ2-1	TRBV7-2	few	TRBD2
TGCAGTGCCCAGGGGGGGGTGACTAACTATGGCTACACCTTC	CSAQGGVTNYGYTF	TRBJ1-2	TRBV20-1	few	TRBD1
TGTGCCACCAGTGATTCCGCACCCTTTAGCGGGTCAATCACAGATACGCAGTATTTT	CATSDSAPFSGSITDTQYF	TRBJ2-3	TRBV24-1	few	TRBD2